The 9 T cell receptor beta chains listed next were all sequenced from one sample in a study of blood T cell repertoires in COVID-19. Using immunoSEQ multiplex PCR, the repertoire was profiled, and TCRdb retains in-frame clones only, with some absent. The sample lists about 200,000 clones; about 78% were seen once. The sequencing sample was made of peripheral blood. The receptors originated from a woman in her seventies with acute or convalescent COVID-19.

The chain is built from TRBV19 and TRBJ2-2, with D perhaps matching TRBD1 (6 bases). Germline lookup yields CDR1 LNHDA and CDR2 SQIVND (reference sequence). CDR3 length: 17 residues. V was clipped by 3 bases and J by 2 bases, with 16 bases between them. The CDR3 loop reads CASSMTGGGRNTGELFF. CDR3 DNA: TGTGCCAGTAGTATGACTGGTGGGGGCAGAAACACCGGGGAGCTGTTTTTT. The full variable domain, in which reference TRBV19 and TRBJ2-2 provide the parts outside the CDR3, is DGGITQSPKYLFRKEGQNVTLSCEQNLNHDAMYWYRQDPGQGLRLIYYSQIVNDFQKGDIAEGYSVSREKKESFPLTVTSAQKNPTAFYLCASSMTGGGRNTGELFFGEGSRLTVL.

Note on this clone: Other DNA sequences in this specimen translate into the identical CDR3. J is TRBJ1-1 and V is TRBV29-1; possible D gene TRBD1, 6 bases. The CDR3 consists of 12 residues. V lost 6 bases and J 1 base, leaving 9 bases between the germline ends. Germline lookup yields CDR1 SQVTM and CDR2 ANQGSEA. The CDR3 DNA sequence: TGCAGCGTGAGGGGGGGGAACACTGAAGCTTTCTTT. This translates into CSVRGGNTEAFF.

This clone was observed a few times. J is TRBJ2-2 and V is TRBV18; tentative D call: TRBD1 (5 bases). Trimming stripped 4 bases from V and 7 bases from J, with 10 bases between. The CDR3 runs 13 residues. Germline loops: CDR1 KGHSH, CDR2 LQKENI. CDR3 in amino acids: CASSQDTNGELFF. The CDR3, as DNA: TGTGCCAGCTCACAGGACACTAACGGGGAGCTGTTTTTT.

The chain joins TRBV12-3 or TRBV12-4 to TRBJ1-2; D gene unclear. The germline V and J ends were trimmed by 3 bases and 8 bases, with 13 bases remaining between them. The CDR3 consists of 13 residues. This chain's CDR3 is CASSFLTGGGYTF. Here the CDR3 DNA reads TGTGCCAGCAGTTTTCTCACCGGCGGGGGCTACACCTTC.

The V call is TRBV7-2, the J call TRBJ2-1, with D perhaps matching TRBD1 (6 bases). Trimming removed 5 bases at V and 0 bases at J, with 14 bases between. The CDR3 length is 16 residues. The germline V gene has CDR1 SGHTA and CDR2 FQGNSA. This CDR3 reads CASSADGTSSYNEQFF. DNA of the CDR3: TGTGCCAGCAGCGCAGACGGGACAAGCTCCTACAATGAGCAGTTCTTC.

The chain carries TRBV3-1 (or the pseudogene TRBV3-2) and TRBJ2-2, with 10 bases that match TRBD2. CDR3 length: 20 amino acids. The ends lost 0 bases at V and 6 bases at J; junction bases unmatched: 16. Per germline, CDR1 LGHDT and CDR2 YNNKEL (reference sequence). The CDR3 bases are TGTGCCAGCAGCCAAGATATCTTCCCTTCTAGCGGGAGCGCGGCCGGGGAGCTGTTTTTT. As protein: CASSQDIFPSSGSAAGELFF.

The chain uses TRBV5-1 and TRBJ2-3, with a tentative D call TRBD2 (6 bases). The CDR3 consists of 14 residues. V was cut by 0 bases and J by 2 bases, with 7 bases left in between. CDR1 and CDR2 from the germline V gene are SGHRS and YFSETQ. This chain's CDR3 is CASSLGGLTDTQYF. The CDR3 coding sequence is TGCGCCAGCAGCTTGGGGGGACTCACAGATACGCAGTATTTT.

CDR3 in DNA: TGTGCCAGTAGTACTCGCTCAAGCTTATCCCAAGAGACCCAGTACTTC. It specifies CASSTRSSLSQETQYF. The V and J genes are TRBV19 and TRBJ2-5; D gene unclear. Germline assignment: CDR1 LNHDA and CDR2 SQIVND (reference sequence). Trimming removed 4 bases at V and 1 base at J, with 16 bases between. This CDR3 is 16 amino acids long.

This chain connects TRBV10-3 to TRBJ2-7, with 10 bases matching TRBD1. Germline CDR1 ENHRY, CDR2 SYGVKD. The CDR3 runs 14 residues. V gave up 3 bases and J gave up 6 bases; unmatched junction bases: 5. CDR3 sequence reads: CAISDNRDRGEQYF. The CDR3 nucleotides are TGTGCCATCAGTGATAACCGGGACAGGGGCGAGCAGTACTTC.